This TCR beta chain is from a study of blood T cell repertoires in COVID-19. Study summary: Sites across the United States, Italy and Spain contributed samples from acute and convalescent COVID-19.

V was clipped by 6 bases and J by 0 bases, with 12 bases between them. This CDR3 spans 13 amino acids. CDR1 is SQVTM, CDR2 ANQGSEA, per germline. Clones were read by immunoSEQ multiplex PCR, and TCRdb kept only the in-frame ones, dropping some. This table has approximately 98,000 clones, over 80% appearing once. The rearrangement uses TRBV29-1 and TRBJ2-7; possibly TRBD2 for D (6 bases). The sequencing sample was made of peripheral blood. The receptor's source is an elderly man with acute or convalescent COVID-19. CDR3 residues: CSVGTGSSYEQYF. CDR3 bases: TGCAGCGTCGGAACCGGGAGCTCCTACGAGCAGTACTTC.